The 24 T cell receptor beta chains in this list originate from one sample, sequenced in a study of blood T cell repertoires in COVID-19. Libraries were prepared by immunoSEQ multiplex PCR; TCRdb keeps only in-frame clonotypes and omits some of them. This table holds about 120,000 clones, 75% to 80% found once. The sequenced material came from peripheral blood. Receptor source: a woman older than 75 with active or convalescent COVID-19.

This rearrangement joins TRBV27 to TRBJ2-2; 9 bases are shared with TRBD1. The germline V gene encodes CDR1 MNHEY and CDR2 SMNVEV (reference sequence). The CDR3 totals 15 residues. V lost 4 bases to trimming and J lost 2 bases; unmatched junction nucleotides: 2. This chain's CDR3 is CASSWTGANTGELFF. The CDR3 DNA reads TGTGCCAGCAGTTGGACAGGGGCCAACACCGGGGAGCTGTTTTTT.

This clone appeared once. The rearrangement joins TRBV12-3 or TRBV12-4 to TRBJ2-3; 8 bases are shared with TRBD2. The CDR3 is 13 residues long. Losses at the gene ends were 6 bases for V and 3 bases for J; bases not matched to a gene: 2. CDR3 loop: CASSQRETDTQYF. CDR3 in DNA: TGTGCCAGCAGCCAGCGGGAGACAGATACGCAGTATTTT.

The CDR3 bases are TGTGCCACCAGTGATTGGACAGGGGGGACCCAAGAGACCCAGTACTTC. Encoded protein: CATSDWTGGTQETQYF. The chain recombines TRBV24-1 with TRBJ2-5; 10 bases line up with TRBD1. The V and J ends lost 2 bases and 1 base, in that order; junction bases with no gene match: 3. Germline V CDR1 and CDR2: KGHDR, SFDVKD. The CDR3 sequence is 16 residues long.

The chain carries TRBV20-1 and TRBJ2-7; 7 nucleotides line up with TRBD1. Germline loops: CDR1 DFQATT, CDR2 SNEGSKA (reference sequence). CDR3 length: 11 residues. V lost 7 bases to trimming and J lost 5 bases; unmatched junction nucleotides: 5. The CDR3 here is CSVQGLHEQYF. CDR3 nucleotide sequence: TGCAGTGTACAGGGGTTACACGAGCAGTACTTC.

V and J are TRBV7-9 and TRBJ2-5, with TRBD1 as a possible D gene (5 bases). This CDR3 region has 14 residues. CDR1 is SEHNR, CDR2 FQNEAQ, per germline (reference sequence). V was clipped by 4 bases and J by 3 bases, with 12 bases between them. For the CDR3, the DNA is TGTGCCAGCAGCTACCCGACAGAGAAAGAGACCCAGTACTTC. Protein product: CASSYPTEKETQYF.

For the CDR3, the DNA is TGTGCCACCAGCAGAGATTCCCCAGGGTGGACTGAAGCTTTCTTT. Amino acids: CATSRDSPGWTEAFF. The chain employs TRBV15 and TRBJ1-1, with D perhaps matching TRBD1 (5 bases). Trimming pared 0 bases from V and 5 bases from J, leaving 13 bases between. CDR3 length: 15 amino acids. The V gene's germline CDR1 is LNHNV and CDR2 YYDKDF (reference sequence).

This chain uses TRBV2 with TRBJ1-3, with D unclear. Germline CDR1 reads SNHLY; CDR2 reads FYNNEI. CDR3 size: 12 residues. The ends were cut back, 6 bases at V and 8 bases at J, with 11 bases in the middle. In DNA, the CDR3 is TGTGCCAGCAGACCCCTTGCGGACACCATATATTTT. Amino acids: CASRPLADTIYF.

The chain has TRBV18 and TRBJ1-3; tentatively, D is TRBD1 (5 bases). The V gene's germline CDR1 is KGHSH and CDR2 LQKENI. CDR3 size: 15 residues. Trimming shortened V by 1 base and J by 0 bases, and 7 bases separated the two germline ends. CDR3 amino acids: CASSPQGRSGNTIYF. DNA for the CDR3: TGTGCCAGCTCACCACAGGGGCGCTCTGGAAACACCATATATTTT.

The chain recombines TRBV29-1 with TRBJ2-5, with a possible D match to TRBD2 (5 bases). V lost 6 bases, J lost 3 bases, and 17 bases lay in between. The length of the CDR3 is 14 residues. The germline V gene encodes CDR1 SQVTM and CDR2 ANQGSEA. CDR3 in DNA: TGCAGCGTCGCCAGCGGTTGGGGAAAAGAGACCCAGTACTTC. Translating gives CSVASGWGKETQYF.

Turning to this clone: This sample also contains other DNA sequences that code for the same CDR3. V and J are TRBV14 and TRBJ2-7; 9 bases agree with TRBD2. Trimming cost V 4 bases and J 4 bases; bases outside gene matches: 8. CDR1 SGHDN and CDR2 FVKESK come from the germline V gene. The CDR3 is 15 amino acids. The CDR3 loop reads CASSPGLALSYEQYF. The DNA for the CDR3 is TGTGCCAGCAGCCCCGGACTAGCGTTATCTTACGAGCAGTACTTC.

The chain combines TRBV6-2 or TRBV6-3 with TRBJ2-5; 16 positions agree with TRBD2. V lost 2 bases, J lost 5 bases, and 8 bases stayed unmatched. Looked up from germline, CDR1 is MNHEY and CDR2 is SVGEGT. The CDR3 consists of 18 residues. CDR3 coding DNA: TGTGCCAGCAGTTACCTCCTGGGACTAGCGGGAGGGCGCGAGACCCAGTACTTC. This encodes CASSYLLGLAGGRETQYF.

The CDR3 DNA is TGTGCCAGTAGAAGGGACAGGGAGATCTATGGCTACACCTTC. Amino acid sequence: CASRRDREIYGYTF. The chain recombines TRBV19 with TRBJ1-2, with TRBD1 matching over 9 bases. Germline CDR1 LNHDA, CDR2 SQIVND (reference sequence). V shed 6 bases, J shed 4 bases, and the junction held 6 bases outside the gene matches. The CDR3 runs 14 residues.

The CDR3 loop is CASSPIEAGYTF. As DNA, the CDR3 is TGTGCCAGCTCCCCGATAGAGGCTGGCTACACCTTC. The chain employs TRBV18 and TRBJ1-2; D uncertain. Trimming shortened V by 6 bases and J by 7 bases, and 12 bases separated the two germline ends. CDR1 and CDR2 (germline): KGHSH, LQKENI. CDR3 length: 12 amino acids.

This chain connects TRBV2 to TRBJ1-5; D is unresolved. Trimming shortened V by 5 bases and J by 7 bases, and 15 bases separated the two germline ends. Germline V gene lookup returns CDR1 SNHLY and CDR2 FYNNEI. This CDR3 has 14 residues. CDR3 coding DNA: TGTGCCAGCAGTAGACTGTTTCTGCGGCAGCCCCAGCATTTT. This encodes CASSRLFLRQPQHF.

The V call is TRBV7-9, the J call TRBJ1-2, with 9 positions matching TRBD1. The V segment lost 3 bases and the J segment 3 bases; nucleotides outside the gene matches: 11. Germline V CDR1 and CDR2: SEHNR, FQNEAQ (reference sequence). This CDR3 spans 17 amino acids. CDR3 amino acids: CASSFNLRTGDYYGYTF. In nucleotides, the CDR3 is TGTGCCAGCAGCTTCAACCTCCGGACAGGGGATTACTATGGCTACACCTTC. The entire variable domain, with the rest obtained from reference TRBV7-9 and TRBJ1-2, is as follows: DTGVSQNPRHKITKRGQNVTFRCDPISEHNRLYWYRQTLGQGPEFLTYFQNEAQLEKSRLLSDRFSAERPKGSFSTLEIQRTEQGDSAMYLCASSFNLRTGDYYGYTFGSGTRLTVV.

This clone showed up just a few times. CDR3 residues: CASSLGFERRYNEQFF. In DNA form, the CDR3 reads TGTGCCAGCAGCTTAGGGTTCGAGCGGAGATACAATGAGCAGTTCTTC. This chain uses TRBV7-9 with TRBJ2-1, with D possibly being TRBD2 (5 bases). This CDR3 is 16 amino acids long. The germline V gene encodes CDR1 SEHNR and CDR2 FQNEAQ (reference sequence). V was cut by 1 base and J by 4 bases, with 14 bases left in between.

The J gene is TRBJ1-5, the V gene TRBV28; D gene uncertain. This CDR3 has 14 amino acids. CDR1 is MDHEN, CDR2 SYDVKM, per germline. The V end lost 2 bases, the J end lost 4 bases, and 9 bases lay between the germline ends. CDR3 DNA sequence: TGTGCCAGCAGTTTACCCACATCGAATCAGCCCCAGCATTTT. Translated: CASSLPTSNQPQHF.

The V call is TRBV10-3, the J call TRBJ1-1, with a weak D call TRBD1 (6 bases). Trimming shortened V by 6 bases and J by 3 bases, and 11 bases separated the two germline ends. Germline assignment: CDR1 ENHRY and CDR2 SYGVKD. The CDR3 runs to 13 residues. The CDR3 DNA is TGTGCCATCAGACAGGACAGCGACACTGAAGCTTTCTTT. Its protein is CAIRQDSDTEAFF.

The chain employs TRBV4-3 and TRBJ2-7; D remains ambiguous. CDR1 and CDR2 (germline): LGHNA, YSLEER. The germline V and J ends were trimmed by 4 bases and 5 bases, with 18 bases remaining between them. This CDR3 region has 15 residues. CDR3 sequence reads: CASSLARSPGHEQYF. The CDR3 bases are TGCGCCAGCAGCCTCGCCCGGTCCCCAGGCCACGAGCAGTACTTC.

There are a few counts of this clone. J is TRBJ2-3 and V is TRBV3-1 (or the pseudogene TRBV3-2), with D possibly being TRBD1 (6 bases). Trimming took 3 bases from V and 3 from J, leaving 10 bases between them. From germline, CDR1 is LGHDT and CDR2 YNNKEL (reference sequence). The CDR3 totals 14 residues. Here the CDR3 DNA reads TGTGCCAGCAGCCAGGAAGGGGGAACAGATACGCAGTATTTT. Translating gives CASSQEGGTDTQYF.

This clone has a single count. V usage is TRBV25-1 and J usage is TRBJ1-2; tentatively, D is TRBD1 (6 bases). This CDR3 has 17 amino acids. Germline CDR1 and CDR2: MGHDK and SYGVNS. The ends were cut back, 1 base at V and 5 bases at J, with 20 bases in the middle. CDR3 nucleotides: TGTGCCAGCAGTGAATTTATCGAGCAGGGGATGTGGTATGGCTACACCTTC. Protein product: CASSEFIEQGMWYGYTF.

The chain combines TRBV5-1 with TRBJ2-5; 10 nucleotides agree with TRBD2. The CDR3 is 14 amino acids. From germline, CDR1 is SGHRS and CDR2 YFSETQ. Trimming removed 5 bases from V and 4 bases from J; junction bases left unmatched: 5. The CDR3 is CASRRLAGAETQYF. CDR3 bases: TGCGCCAGCAGGAGGCTAGCGGGAGCAGAGACCCAGTACTTC.

The CDR3 DNA follows: TGTGCCAGCAGCTTGGCTGCCCGATTCACCGGGGAGCTGTTTTTT. It yields the protein CASSLAARFTGELFF. This chain connects TRBV7-9 to TRBJ2-2; D uncertain. Germline loops: CDR1 SEHNR, CDR2 FQNEAQ (reference sequence). V lost 3 bases, J lost 4 bases, and 12 bases lay in between. There are 15 residues in the CDR3.

This clone was seen a handful of times. The V gene is TRBV5-1, the J gene TRBJ2-1; the match to TRBD2 covers 10 bases. V was clipped by 4 bases and J by 8 bases; unmatched bases: 12. This CDR3 has 16 residues. Per germline, CDR1 SGHRS and CDR2 YFSETQ. The chain's CDR3 is CASSGVTSGPGYEQFF. CDR3 sequence (DNA): TGCGCCAGCAGCGGGGTGACTAGCGGGCCGGGCTATGAGCAGTTCTTC. The full variable domain, in which reference TRBV5-1 and TRBJ2-1 provide the parts outside the CDR3, is KAGVTQTPRYLIKTRGQQVTLSCSPISGHRSVSWYQQTPGQGLQFLFEYFSETQRNKGNFPGRFSGRQFSNSRSEMNVSTLELGDSALYLCASSGVTSGPGYEQFFGPGTRLTVL.